This T cell receptor beta chain came from a study of OX40 agonist ivuxolimab in advanced cancers. On the study more broadly: Patients took ivuxolimab, an agonistic anti-OX40 (CD134) antibody. At 0.01 to 10 mg/kg, ivuxolimab was administered intravenously to patients every 2 weeks. Whole-study results and caveats: Several nonresponders also turned out to have low normalized T-cell clonal expansion. Among the lowest levels of clonal expansion were found in partial responders at 0.1-3.0 mg/kg.

The method was immunoSEQ multiplex PCR; TCRdb's version includes in-frame clones alone and lacks a portion of them. The sample lists roughly 120,000 clones, 92% occurring once. The CDR3 runs to 13 residues. V dropped 8 bases and J dropped 6; count of bases not matched to a gene: 5. CDR1 is MDHEN and CDR2 is SYDVKM in the germline V gene. Comment on this clone: Its antigen remains unidentified.

The TCR was taken from an adult with an advanced solid tumor such as melanoma, head and neck, liver or kidney cancer. The material was CD4+ or CD8+ T cells sorted from blood, obtained in a trial of the OX40 agonist ivuxolimab. V and J are TRBV28 and TRBJ1-4, with TRBD1 matching 8 bases. CDR3 bases: TGTGCCAGCCGGACAGGGTGGGATGAAAAACTGTTTTTT. This sequence encodes CASRTGWDEKLFF.